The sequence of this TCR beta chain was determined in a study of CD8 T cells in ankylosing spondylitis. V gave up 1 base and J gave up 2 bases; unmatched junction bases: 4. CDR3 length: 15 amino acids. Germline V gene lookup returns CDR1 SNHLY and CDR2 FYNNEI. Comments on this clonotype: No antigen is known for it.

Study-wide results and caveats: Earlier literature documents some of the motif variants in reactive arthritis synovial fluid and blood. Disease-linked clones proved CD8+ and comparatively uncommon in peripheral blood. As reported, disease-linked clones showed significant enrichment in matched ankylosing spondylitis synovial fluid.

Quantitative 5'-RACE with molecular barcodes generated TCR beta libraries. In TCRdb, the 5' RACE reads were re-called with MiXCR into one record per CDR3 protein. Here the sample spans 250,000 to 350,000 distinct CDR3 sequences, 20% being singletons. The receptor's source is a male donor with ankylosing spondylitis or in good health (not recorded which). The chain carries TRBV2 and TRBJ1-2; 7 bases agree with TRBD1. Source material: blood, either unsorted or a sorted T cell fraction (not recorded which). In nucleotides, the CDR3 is TGTGCCAGCAGTGAAGGACAGGGAGGCAACTATGGCTACACCTTC. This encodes CASSEGQGGNYGYTF.